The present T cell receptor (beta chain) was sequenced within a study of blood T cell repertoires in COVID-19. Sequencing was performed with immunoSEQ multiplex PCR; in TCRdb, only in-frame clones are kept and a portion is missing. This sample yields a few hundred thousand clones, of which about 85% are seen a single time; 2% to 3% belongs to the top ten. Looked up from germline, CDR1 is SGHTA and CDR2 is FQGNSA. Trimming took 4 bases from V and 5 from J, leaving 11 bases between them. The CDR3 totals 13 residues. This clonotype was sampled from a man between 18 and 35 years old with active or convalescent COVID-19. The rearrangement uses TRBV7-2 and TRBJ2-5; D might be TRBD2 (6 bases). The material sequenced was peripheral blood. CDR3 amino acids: CASSYRGSETQYF. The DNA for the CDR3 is TGTGCCAGCAGCTACCGGGGGTCCGAGACCCAGTACTTC.